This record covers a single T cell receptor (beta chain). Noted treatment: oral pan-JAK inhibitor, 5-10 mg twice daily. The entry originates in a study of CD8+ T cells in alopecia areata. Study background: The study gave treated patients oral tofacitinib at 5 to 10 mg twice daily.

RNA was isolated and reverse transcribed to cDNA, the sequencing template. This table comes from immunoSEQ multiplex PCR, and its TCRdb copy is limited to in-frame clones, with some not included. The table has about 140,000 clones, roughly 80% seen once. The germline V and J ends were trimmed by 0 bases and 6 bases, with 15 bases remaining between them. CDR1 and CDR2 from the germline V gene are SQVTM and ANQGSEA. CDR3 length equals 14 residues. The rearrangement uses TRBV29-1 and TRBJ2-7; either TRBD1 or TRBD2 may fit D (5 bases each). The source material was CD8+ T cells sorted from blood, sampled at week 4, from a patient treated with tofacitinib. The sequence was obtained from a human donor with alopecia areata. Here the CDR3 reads CSVEDHSGGFEQYF. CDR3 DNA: TGCAGCGTTGAAGATCATTCTGGGGGATTCGAGCAGTACTTC.